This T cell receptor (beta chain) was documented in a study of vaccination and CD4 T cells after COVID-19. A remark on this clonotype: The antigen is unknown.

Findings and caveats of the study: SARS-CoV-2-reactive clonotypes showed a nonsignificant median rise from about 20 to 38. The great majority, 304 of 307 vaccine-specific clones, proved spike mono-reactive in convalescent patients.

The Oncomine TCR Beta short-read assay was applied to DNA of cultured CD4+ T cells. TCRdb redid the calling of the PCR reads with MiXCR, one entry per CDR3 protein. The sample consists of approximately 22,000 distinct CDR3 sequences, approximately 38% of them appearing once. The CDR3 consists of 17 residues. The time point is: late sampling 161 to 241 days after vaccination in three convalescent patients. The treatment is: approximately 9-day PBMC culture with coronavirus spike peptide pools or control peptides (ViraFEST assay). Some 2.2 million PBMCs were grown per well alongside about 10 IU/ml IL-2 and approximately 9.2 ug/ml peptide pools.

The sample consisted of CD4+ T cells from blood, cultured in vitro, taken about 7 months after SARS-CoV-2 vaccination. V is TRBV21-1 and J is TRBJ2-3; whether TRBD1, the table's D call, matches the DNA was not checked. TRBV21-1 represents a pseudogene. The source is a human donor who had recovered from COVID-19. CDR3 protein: CASSLHVRGRGTDTQYF. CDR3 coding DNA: TGTGCCAGCAGCCTCCATGTCCGGGGAAGGGGCACAGATACGCAGTATTTT.